The 9 T cell receptor beta chains reported below all come from one sample, sequenced in a study of shared clonotypes between healthy human individuals. Assay: immunoSEQ multiplex PCR; the TCRdb copy retains only in-frame clones and omits some. This table holds about 710,000 clones, over 60% found once. Material for sequencing was memory CD4+ T cells sorted from blood. Subset of the sample: CD45RA-negative fraction. These receptor sequences come from a woman in her twenties or thirties in good health.

The chain joins TRBV19 to TRBJ2-1, with a weak D call TRBD1 (8 bases). V dropped 5 bases and J dropped 8 bases, with 16 bases sitting between them. CDR1 and CDR2 (germline): LNHDA, SQIVND (reference sequence). This CDR3 has 14 amino acids. The CDR3 loop reads CASSHRGGRYEQFF. The CDR3 region has the DNA TGTGCCAGTAGTCACAGGGGGGGGCGATATGAGCAGTTCTTC.

Notes on this clone: The same CDR3 arises from other DNA sequences in this sample as well. V usage is TRBV9 and J usage is TRBJ1-4; 7 nucleotides match TRBD1. This CDR3 has 14 amino acids. Germline V gene data show CDR1 as SGDLS and CDR2 as YYNGEE. V shed 0 bases and J 4 bases; nucleotides not matched to a gene: 0. CDR3 DNA: TGTGCCAGCAGCGTAGACAGGGGTAATGAAAAACTGTTTTTT. It yields the protein CASSVDRGNEKLFF.

The V and J genes are TRBV6-5 and TRBJ2-2; 12 nucleotides align to TRBD2. Trimming removed 10 bases from V and 4 bases from J; junction bases left unmatched: 7. The germline CDR1 and CDR2 sequences are MNHEY and SVGAGI. The CDR3 is 15 amino acids. The CDR3: CATDRLAGVTGELFF. The DNA for the CDR3 is TGTGCCACAGACCGACTAGCGGGAGTCACCGGGGAGCTGTTTTTT.

The chain carries TRBV7-9 and TRBJ2-1; no firm D call. The germline V gene has CDR1 SEHNR and CDR2 FQNEAQ (reference sequence). This CDR3 has 12 residues. The V and J ends lost 3 bases and 6 bases respectively, with 6 bases between them. The CDR3 DNA reads as TGTGCCAGCAGCTTCCGCAGCAATGAGCAGTTCTTC. It encodes CASSFRSNEQFF.

This clone came up many times. The chain uses TRBV5-4 and TRBJ2-2, with 10 bases matching TRBD2. This CDR3 has 17 amino acids. Germline trimming cut 0 bases from V and 7 bases from J; bases unmatched to any gene: 9. CDR1 is SGHNT, CDR2 YYREEE, per germline (reference sequence). This chain's CDR3 is CASSLASSGSLLGELFF. In nucleotides, the CDR3 is TGTGCCAGCAGCTTGGCGTCTAGCGGGAGTTTGCTCGGGGAGCTGTTTTTT.

The rearrangement links TRBV4-1 to TRBJ1-1, with 8 bases matching TRBD1. CDR1 is MGHRA and CDR2 is YSYEKL in the germline V gene. V lost 7 bases, J lost 1 base, and 8 bases stayed unmatched. The CDR3 totals 15 residues. The CDR3 DNA sequence: TGCGCCAGCACTGGGTTGACAGGGGCGAACACTGAAGCTTTCTTT. Residues: CASTGLTGANTEAFF.

This clone showed up just a few times. The chain combines TRBV7-3 with TRBJ2-1; 13 nucleotides agree with TRBD2. V lost 6 bases, J lost 8 bases, and 13 bases stayed unmatched. The CDR3 has 17 residues. CDR1 and CDR2 from the germline V gene are SGHTA and FQGTGA. The CDR3 nucleotides are TGTGCCAGCAGTTCAGCCGGACTAGCGGGAGAGGTCGATGAGCAGTTCTTC. It yields the protein CASSSAGLAGEVDEQFF.

This chain uses TRBV27 with TRBJ1-2; a weak D match, TRBD1 (6 bases). This CDR3 is 15 amino acids long. V lost 10 bases and J 4 bases, leaving 22 bases between the germline ends. The germline V gene has CDR1 MNHEY and CDR2 SMNVEV (reference sequence). CDR3 in amino acids: CATSPQGALVYGYTF. The CDR3, as DNA: TGTGCCACCTCACCACAGGGCGCATTGGTCTATGGCTACACCTTC.

This clone came up a few times. The chain couples TRBV6-6 to TRBJ1-4; 8 bases align to TRBD1. The ends lost 8 bases at V and 7 bases at J; junction bases unmatched: 12. Germline CDR1 reads MNHNY; CDR2 reads SVGAGI (reference sequence). CDR3 length equals 15 residues. In nucleotides, the CDR3 is TGTGCCAGCTCTAAACCCACAGGGGGGACTGAAAAACTGTTTTTT. Protein sequence: CASSKPTGGTEKLFF.